A selection of T cell receptor beta chains follows, all from one sample in a study of blood T cell repertoires in COVID-19. Method: immunoSEQ multiplex PCR; TCRdb's copy keeps in-frame clones and lacks some. Counted here are 130,000 to 150,000 clones, about 80% occurring once; the ten biggest clones make up about 10%. Material: PBMCs or T cells enriched from blood (not recorded which). These receptors all come from a man aged 50-59 years who had recovered from COVID-19. CDR3s include the opening cysteine and the closing phenylalanine or tryptophan. Each record gives: D gene, clone size, J gene, V gene, CDR3 protein, CDR3 DNA. A D gene is named only where the DNA matches it firmly. The size of a clone is reported for some rows only, either as once, few or many, or as a class for expanded clones.

d_gene: TRBD1; abundance: few; j_gene: TRBJ1-1; v_gene: TRBV7-9; CDR3aa: CASSTRTGGNTEAFF; CDR3nt: TGTGCCAGCAGCACAAGGACAGGGGGGAACACTGAAGCTTTCTTT
d_gene: -; abundance: -; j_gene: TRBJ1-1; v_gene: TRBV5-1; CDR3aa: CASSLGGSPEAFF; CDR3nt: TGCGCCAGCAGCTTGGGTGGGAGCCCAGAAGCTTTCTTT
d_gene: -; abundance: -; j_gene: TRBJ1-1; v_gene: TRBV29-1; CDR3aa: CSVHREGTEAFF; CDR3nt: TGCAGCGTTCACAGGGAAGGCACTGAAGCTTTCTTT
d_gene: TRBD1; abundance: few; j_gene: TRBJ2-5; v_gene: TRBV9; CDR3aa: CASSPSGQPQETQYF; CDR3nt: TGTGCCAGCAGCCCCTCGGGACAGCCGCAAGAGACCCAGTACTTC
d_gene: TRBD1; abundance: -; j_gene: TRBJ2-7; v_gene: TRBV18; CDR3aa: CASSAGQGKSF; CDR3nt: TGTGCCAGCTCAGCCGGACAGGGGAAGTCCTTC
d_gene: -; abundance: -; j_gene: TRBJ1-4; v_gene: TRBV19; CDR3aa: CASSIGRAGPEKLFF; CDR3nt: TGTGCCAGTAGTATTGGGCGGGCAGGCCCTGAAAAACTGTTTTTT
d_gene: TRBD1; abundance: -; j_gene: TRBJ2-5; v_gene: TRBV7-6; CDR3aa: CASSLRGGQQETQYF; CDR3nt: TGTGCCAGCAGCTTACGAGGGGGACAGCAAGAGACCCAGTACTTC
d_gene: -; abundance: -; j_gene: TRBJ2-1; v_gene: TRBV27; CDR3aa: CASSFNNEQFF; CDR3nt: TGTGCCAGCAGTTTCAACAATGAGCAGTTCTTC
d_gene: -; abundance: -; j_gene: TRBJ2-2; v_gene: TRBV7-2; CDR3aa: CASSPNRSGELFF; CDR3nt: TGTGCCAGCAGCCCCAACAGGTCCGGGGAGCTGTTTTTT
d_gene: -; abundance: -; j_gene: TRBJ1-2; v_gene: TRBV25-1; CDR3aa: CASSDPTANYGYTF; CDR3nt: TGTGCCAGCAGTGATCCGACAGCTAACTATGGCTACACCTTC
d_gene: -; abundance: -; j_gene: TRBJ1-1; v_gene: TRBV18; CDR3aa: CASSLVGGSEAFF; CDR3nt: TGTGCCAGCTCACTAGTCGGGGGGAGTGAAGCTTTCTTT
d_gene: TRBD1; abundance: -; j_gene: TRBJ2-7; v_gene: TRBV5-1; CDR3aa: CASSRMDRGGEQYF; CDR3nt: TGCGCCAGCAGCCGCATGGACAGGGGAGGGGAGCAGTACTTC
d_gene: TRBD2; abundance: -; j_gene: TRBJ2-3; v_gene: TRBV5-1; CDR3aa: CASSSTPNSGGAEDTQYF; CDR3nt: TGCGCCAGCAGCTCCACACCGAATAGCGGGGGGGCCGAAGATACGCAGTATTTT
d_gene: TRBD2; abundance: -; j_gene: TRBJ2-1; v_gene: TRBV27; CDR3aa: CASSLFGLAGAFYNEQFF; CDR3nt: TGTGCCAGCAGTTTATTCGGACTAGCGGGGGCCTTCTACAATGAGCAGTTCTTC
d_gene: TRBD1; abundance: -; j_gene: TRBJ1-1; v_gene: TRBV6-2/TRBV6-3; CDR3aa: CASSSRTGGDPEAFF; CDR3nt: TGTGCCAGCAGTTCTCGGACAGGGGGGGACCCTGAAGCTTTCTTT
d_gene: -; abundance: -; j_gene: TRBJ2-7; v_gene: TRBV2; CDR3aa: CASRPSPRRDKSSYEQYF; CDR3nt: TGTGCCAGCAGACCTAGCCCTAGACGGGACAAGTCTAGCTACGAGCAGTACTTC
d_gene: -; abundance: -; j_gene: TRBJ1-5; v_gene: TRBV12-3/TRBV12-4; CDR3aa: CAIQPRGSQPQHF; CDR3nt: TGTGCCATCCAGCCCCGAGGTAGTCAGCCCCAGCATTTT
d_gene: TRBD2; abundance: -; j_gene: TRBJ2-1; v_gene: TRBV5-1; CDR3aa: CASSHGTSVPGEQFF; CDR3nt: TGCGCCAGCAGCCACGGGACTAGCGTCCCTGGTGAGCAGTTCTTC
d_gene: TRBD1; abundance: -; j_gene: TRBJ1-5; v_gene: TRBV19; CDR3aa: CASTTIRGGQGWELGNQPQHF; CDR3nt: TGTGCCAGTACCACCATTCGGGGGGGACAGGGATGGGAATTGGGCAATCAGCCCCAGCATTTT
d_gene: TRBD1; abundance: -; j_gene: TRBJ1-5; v_gene: TRBV6-1; CDR3aa: CASSGRGGQGLNQPQHF; CDR3nt: TGTGCCAGCAGTGGAAGAGGGGGACAGGGCCTCAATCAGCCCCAGCATTTT
d_gene: -; abundance: -; j_gene: TRBJ1-1; v_gene: TRBV3-1/TRBV3-2; CDR3aa: CAKDRFGTEAFF; CDR3nt: TGTGCCAAAGACAGGTTCGGGACTGAAGCTTTCTTT
d_gene: -; abundance: few; j_gene: TRBJ1-3; v_gene: TRBV19; CDR3aa: CASRRRGSGNTIYF; CDR3nt: TGTGCCAGTAGGCGCAGAGGCTCTGGAAACACCATATATTTT
d_gene: -; abundance: once; j_gene: TRBJ2-7; v_gene: TRBV9; CDR3aa: CASSPRGREQYF; CDR3nt: TGTGCCAGCAGCCCCCGCGGGCGGGAGCAGTACTTC
d_gene: -; abundance: -; j_gene: TRBJ1-6; v_gene: TRBV4-2; CDR3aa: CASSQARGNNSPLHF; CDR3nt: TGTGCCAGCAGCCAGGCGAGAGGTAATAATTCACCCCTCCACTTT
d_gene: -; abundance: -; j_gene: TRBJ2-7; v_gene: TRBV2; CDR3aa: CASEEGRYEQYF; CDR3nt: TGTGCCAGCGAAGAGGGAAGGTACGAGCAGTACTTC
d_gene: TRBD2; abundance: -; j_gene: TRBJ2-5; v_gene: TRBV5-4; CDR3aa: CASSLLAGGGETQYF; CDR3nt: TGTGCCAGCAGCTTGCTAGCGGGGGGAGGGGAGACCCAGTACTTC
d_gene: -; abundance: -; j_gene: TRBJ1-2; v_gene: TRBV7-8; CDR3aa: CASSLGQVNNYGYTF; CDR3nt: TGTGCCAGCAGCTTAGGACAGGTTAATAACTATGGCTACACCTTC
d_gene: -; abundance: -; j_gene: TRBJ2-1; v_gene: TRBV5-1; CDR3aa: CASSLAFGAGRPNEQFF; CDR3nt: TGCGCCAGCAGCTTGGCCTTTGGGGCAGGCCGCCCCAATGAGCAGTTCTTC
d_gene: TRBD1; abundance: -; j_gene: TRBJ2-3; v_gene: TRBV9; CDR3aa: CASSVRRQGAADTQYF; CDR3nt: TGTGCCAGCAGCGTCAGAAGACAGGGCGCCGCAGATACGCAGTATTTT
d_gene: -; abundance: -; j_gene: TRBJ2-1; v_gene: TRBV5-1; CDR3aa: CASSFREVEQFF; CDR3nt: TGCGCCAGCAGCTTCAGGGAGGTGGAGCAGTTCTTC
d_gene: TRBD2; abundance: few; j_gene: TRBJ2-1; v_gene: TRBV29-1; CDR3aa: CSVAQRGGYNEQFF; CDR3nt: TGCAGCGTTGCCCAGCGGGGGGGATACAATGAGCAGTTCTTC
d_gene: -; abundance: -; j_gene: TRBJ1-1; v_gene: TRBV19; CDR3aa: CASSIFRNTEAFF; CDR3nt: TGTGCCAGTAGTATATTTCGGAACACTGAAGCTTTCTTT
d_gene: -; abundance: few; j_gene: TRBJ1-2; v_gene: TRBV27; CDR3aa: CASSLTPGRGNLYGYTF; CDR3nt: TGTGCCAGCAGTTTAACCCCGGGGAGGGGCAATCTCTATGGCTACACCTTC
d_gene: -; abundance: -; j_gene: TRBJ2-5; v_gene: TRBV15; CDR3aa: CATLGLETQYF; CDR3nt: TGTGCCACCTTGGGCCTGGAGACCCAGTACTTC
d_gene: TRBD1; abundance: -; j_gene: TRBJ1-2; v_gene: TRBV28; CDR3aa: CASSLDRDDGYTF; CDR3nt: TGTGCCAGCAGTTTAGACAGGGATGATGGCTACACCTTC
d_gene: -; abundance: -; j_gene: TRBJ2-7; v_gene: TRBV9; CDR3aa: CASSAFGVEDEQYF; CDR3nt: TGTGCCAGCAGCGCCTTTGGGGTGGAGGACGAGCAGTACTTC
d_gene: TRBD1; abundance: -; j_gene: TRBJ1-6; v_gene: TRBV19; CDR3aa: CASTTGSTGGFYNSPLHF; CDR3nt: TGTGCCAGTACCACGGGGTCGACAGGGGGGTTTTATAATTCACCCCTCCACTTT
d_gene: TRBD2; abundance: -; j_gene: TRBJ2-7; v_gene: TRBV9; CDR3aa: CASSVEVAGGRGEQYF; CDR3nt: TGTGCCAGCAGCGTAGAGGTAGCGGGGGGGCGAGGCGAGCAGTACTTC
d_gene: TRBD1; abundance: -; j_gene: TRBJ1-2; v_gene: TRBV7-2; CDR3aa: CASSPWGRQGADGYTF; CDR3nt: TGTGCCAGCAGCCCATGGGGGAGACAGGGGGCCGATGGCTACACCTTC
d_gene: TRBD1; abundance: -; j_gene: TRBJ2-7; v_gene: TRBV5-5; CDR3aa: CASSSLTGADYEQYF; CDR3nt: TGTGCCAGCAGCTCTCTCACAGGGGCCGACTACGAGCAGTACTTC
d_gene: TRBD1; abundance: -; j_gene: TRBJ1-5; v_gene: TRBV28; CDR3aa: CASNRGFSNQPQHF; CDR3nt: TGTGCCAGTAACAGGGGCTTTAGCAATCAGCCCCAGCATTTT
d_gene: TRBD1; abundance: -; j_gene: TRBJ2-3; v_gene: TRBV5-1; CDR3aa: CASSFGGQGADTQYF; CDR3nt: TGCGCCAGCAGCTTCGGGGGACAGGGCGCAGATACGCAGTATTTT
d_gene: TRBD1; abundance: -; j_gene: TRBJ2-7; v_gene: TRBV4-3; CDR3aa: CASSQDQRTGDEQYF; CDR3nt: TGCGCCAGCAGCCAAGACCAGAGGACAGGGGACGAGCAGTACTTC
d_gene: -; abundance: -; j_gene: TRBJ2-7; v_gene: TRBV9; CDR3aa: CAPTPREIHEQYF; CDR3nt: TGTGCCCCTACTCCCCGGGAAATCCACGAGCAGTACTTC
d_gene: -; abundance: few; j_gene: TRBJ1-1; v_gene: TRBV7-6; CDR3aa: CASSPRKSGNTEAFF; CDR3nt: TGTGCCAGCAGCCCCCGCAAGTCAGGGAACACTGAAGCTTTCTTT